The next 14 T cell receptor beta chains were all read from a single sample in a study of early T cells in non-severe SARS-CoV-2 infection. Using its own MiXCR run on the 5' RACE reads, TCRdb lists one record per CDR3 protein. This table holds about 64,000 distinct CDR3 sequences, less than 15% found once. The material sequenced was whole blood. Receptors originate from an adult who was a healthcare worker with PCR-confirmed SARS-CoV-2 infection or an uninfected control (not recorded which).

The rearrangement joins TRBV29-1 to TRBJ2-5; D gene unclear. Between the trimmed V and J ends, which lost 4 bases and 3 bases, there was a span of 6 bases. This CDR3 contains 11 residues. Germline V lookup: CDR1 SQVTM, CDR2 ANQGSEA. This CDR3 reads CSVVREETQYF. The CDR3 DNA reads TGCAGCGTTGTAAGAGAAGAGACCCAGTACTTC.

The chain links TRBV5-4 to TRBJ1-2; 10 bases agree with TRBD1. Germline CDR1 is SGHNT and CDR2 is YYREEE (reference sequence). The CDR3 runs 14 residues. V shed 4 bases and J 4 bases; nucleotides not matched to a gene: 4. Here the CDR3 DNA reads TGTGCCAGCAGCAGGGACAGGGGAACCTATGGCTACACCTTC. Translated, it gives CASSRDRGTYGYTF.

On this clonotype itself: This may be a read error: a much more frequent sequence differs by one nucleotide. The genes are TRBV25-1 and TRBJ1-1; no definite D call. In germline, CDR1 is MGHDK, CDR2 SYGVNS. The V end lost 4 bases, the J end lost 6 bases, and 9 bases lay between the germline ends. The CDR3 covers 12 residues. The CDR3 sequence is CASSASLPEAFF. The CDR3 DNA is TGTGCCAGCAGTGCATCCTTGCCTGAAGCTTTCTTT.

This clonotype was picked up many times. Here the CDR3 reads CASMTNTGELFF. The DNA for the CDR3 is TGTGCCAGCATGACCAACACCGGGGAGCTGTTTTTT. The V gene is TRBV6-5, the J gene TRBJ2-2; D unclear. The V end was cut by 7 bases, the J end by 2 bases, with 5 bases between. The length of the CDR3 is 12 residues. The germline V gene has CDR1 MNHEY and CDR2 SVGAGI.

The CDR3 sequence is CASTRNGPQHF. The CDR3 nucleotides are TGTGCCAGCACCAGGAATGGGCCCCAGCATTTT. The gene calls are TRBV6-4 and TRBJ1-5, with D hard to call. The CDR3 sequence is 11 residues long. With 7 bases removed from V and 9 bases from J, the gap between germline ends came to 10 bases. CDR1 MRHNA and CDR2 SNTAGT come from the germline V gene.

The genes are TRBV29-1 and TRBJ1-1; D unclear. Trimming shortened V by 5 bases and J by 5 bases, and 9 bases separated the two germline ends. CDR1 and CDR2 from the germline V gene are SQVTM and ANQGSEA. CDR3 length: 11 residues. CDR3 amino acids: CSVYMGTEAFF. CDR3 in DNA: TGCAGCGTTTATATGGGGACTGAAGCTTTCTTT.

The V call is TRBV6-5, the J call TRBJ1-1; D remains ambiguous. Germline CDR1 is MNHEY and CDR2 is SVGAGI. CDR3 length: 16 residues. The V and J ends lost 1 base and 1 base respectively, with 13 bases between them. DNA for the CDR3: TGTGCCAGCAGTTACTATTCCCCGCGCTCGAACACTGAAGCTTTCTTT. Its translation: CASSYYSPRSNTEAFF.

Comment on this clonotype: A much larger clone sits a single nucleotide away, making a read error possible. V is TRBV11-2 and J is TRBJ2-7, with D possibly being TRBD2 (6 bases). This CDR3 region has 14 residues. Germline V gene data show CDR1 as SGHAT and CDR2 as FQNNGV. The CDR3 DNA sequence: TGTGTCAGCAGCCCCCCCCCGGGGGTCTACGAGCAGTACTTC. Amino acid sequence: CVSSPPPGVYEQYF.

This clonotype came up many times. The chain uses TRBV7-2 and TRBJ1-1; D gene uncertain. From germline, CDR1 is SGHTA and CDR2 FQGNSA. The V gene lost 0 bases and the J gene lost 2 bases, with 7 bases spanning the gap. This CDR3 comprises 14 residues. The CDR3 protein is CASSLAAGNTEAFF. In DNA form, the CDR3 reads TGTGCCAGCAGCTTAGCGGCGGGAAACACTGAAGCTTTCTTT.

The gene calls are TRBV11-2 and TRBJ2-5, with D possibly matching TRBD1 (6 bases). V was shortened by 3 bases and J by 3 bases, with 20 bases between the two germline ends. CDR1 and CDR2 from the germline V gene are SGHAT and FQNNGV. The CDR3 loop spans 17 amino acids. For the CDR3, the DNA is TGTGCCAGCAGCTTTGGGTCCAGGGGTCGTTTGAAAGAGACCCAGTACTTC. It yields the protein CASSFGSRGRLKETQYF.

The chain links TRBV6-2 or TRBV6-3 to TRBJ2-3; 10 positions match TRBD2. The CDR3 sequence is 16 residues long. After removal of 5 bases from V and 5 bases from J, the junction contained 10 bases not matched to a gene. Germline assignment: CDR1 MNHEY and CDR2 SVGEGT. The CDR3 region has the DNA TGTGCCAGCAGTATCAATGTAGCGGGAGGTAAAGATACGCAGTATTTT. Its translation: CASSINVAGGKDTQYF.

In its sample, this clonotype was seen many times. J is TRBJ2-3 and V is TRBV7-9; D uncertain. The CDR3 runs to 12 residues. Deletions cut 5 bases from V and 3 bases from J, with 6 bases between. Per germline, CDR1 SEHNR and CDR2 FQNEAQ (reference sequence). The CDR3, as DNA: TGTGCCAGCAGCCTCCGGACAGATACGCAGTATTTT. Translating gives CASSLRTDTQYF.

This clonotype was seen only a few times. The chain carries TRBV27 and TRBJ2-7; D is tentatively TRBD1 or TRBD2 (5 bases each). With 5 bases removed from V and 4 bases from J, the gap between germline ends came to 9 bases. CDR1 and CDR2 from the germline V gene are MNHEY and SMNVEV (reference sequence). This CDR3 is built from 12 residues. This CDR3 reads CASSGGRYEQYF. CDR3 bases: TGTGCCAGCAGTGGGGGACGGTACGAGCAGTACTTC.

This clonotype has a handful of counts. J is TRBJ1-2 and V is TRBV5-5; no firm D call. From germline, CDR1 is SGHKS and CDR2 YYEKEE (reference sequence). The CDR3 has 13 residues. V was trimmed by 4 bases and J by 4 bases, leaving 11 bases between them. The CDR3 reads CASSLDGTYGYTF. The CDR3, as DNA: TGTGCCAGCAGCCTCGACGGTACCTATGGCTACACCTTC.